Following are 13 T cell receptor beta chains from one sample sequenced in a study of glioma-infiltrating T cells. Amplification of TCR alpha and beta CDR3 regions from RNA used iRepertoire nested multiplex PCR. MiXCR, applied by TCRdb to the multiplex PCR reads, yields one record per CDR3 protein. The table lists roughly 200,000 distinct CDR3 sequences, roughly two fifths of them singletons. Sequencing was carried out using glioma tissue, nonneoplastic brain tissue, or PBMCs (not recorded which). The origin of the receptors is a human donor with low-grade glioma or glioblastoma, undergoing nonglioma brain surgery, or in good health (not recorded which).

This clonotype was seen repeatedly, ten times or more. The chain combines TRBV5-4 with TRBJ1-4, with unresolved D. The V gene's germline CDR1 is SGHNT and CDR2 YYREEE (reference sequence). The V gene lost 3 bases and the J gene lost 5 bases, with 2 bases spanning the gap. This CDR3 has 11 amino acids. CDR3 coding DNA: TGTGCCAGCAGCTCGAATGAAAAACTGTTTTTT. Translated, it gives CASSSNEKLFF.

Ten or more counts support this clonotype. V is TRBV7-3 and J is TRBJ2-1; D is perhaps TRBD2 (5 bases). Trimming cost V 0 bases and J 8 bases, with 11 bases left between them. This CDR3 spans 14 amino acids. Germline V CDR1 and CDR2: SGHTA, FQGTGA. This chain's CDR3 is CASSLTGLRDEQFF. The CDR3 coding sequence is TGTGCCAGCAGCTTAACCGGACTGAGAGATGAGCAGTTCTTC. Full variable domain (outside the CDR3, taken from reference TRBV7-3 and TRBJ2-1): GAGVSQTPSNKVTEKGKYVELRCDPISGHTALYWYRQSLGQGPEFLIYFQGTGAADDSGLPNDRFFAVRPEGSVSTLKIQRTERGDSAVYLCASSLTGLRDEQFFGPGTRLTVL.

The CDR3 loop is CARRINRNQPQHF. The CDR3 region has the DNA TGTGCCAGAAGGATAAATAGGAATCAGCCCCAGCATTTT. The chain is built from TRBV28 and TRBJ1-5; D is unclear. Germline loops: CDR1 MDHEN, CDR2 SYDVKM. CDR3 size: 13 residues. Deletions cut 9 bases from V and 4 bases from J, with 13 bases between. Full variable domain (outside the CDR3, taken from reference TRBV28 and TRBJ1-5): DVKVTQSSRYLVKRTGEKVFLECVQDMDHENMFWYRQDPGLGLRLIYFSYDVKMKEKGDIPEGYSVSREKKERFSLILESASTNQTSMYLCARRINRNQPQHFGDGTRLSIL.

This clonotype was seen only once. The junction departs from germline at one end; a sequencing error may be responsible. This sequence joins TRBV20-1 and TRBJ2-5; 10 bases are shared with TRBD2. The CDR3 sequence is 15 residues long. The germline gives CDR1 DFQATT, CDR2 SNEGSKA (reference sequence). The chain's CDR3 is CSGSLAGEFGETEYF. The CDR3 region has the DNA TGCAGTGGTTCCCTAGCGGGAGAGTTTGGAGAGACCGAGTACTTC.

About this clonotype itself: It is likely a read error, because the conserved phenylalanine at the end of the CDR3 is missing. V is TRBV28 and J is TRBJ2-5; 8 positions match TRBD1. V lost 2 bases, J lost 2 bases, and 7 bases stayed unmatched. CDR1 and CDR2 from the germline V gene are MDHEN and SYDVKM. The CDR3 runs to 16 residues. Here the CDR3 reads CASSLNGQGLQETQYL. Here the CDR3 DNA reads TGTGCCAGCAGTTTAAATGGACAGGGCTTACAAGAGACCCAGTACTTA.

This clonotype appeared once. The J gene is TRBJ2-2, the V gene TRBV11-2, with D maybe TRBD1 (6 bases). V was pared by 5 bases and J by 1 base, with 17 bases between. Germline lookup yields CDR1 SGHAT and CDR2 FQNNGV. This CDR3 has 17 amino acids. The CDR3 region is CASSQGTNQMNTGELFF. The CDR3 DNA is TGTGCCAGCAGCCAAGGGACAAACCAAATGAACACCGGGGAGCTGTTTTTT. Together with reference TRBV11-2 and TRBJ2-2, the CDR3 gives the full variable domain: EAGVAQSPRYKIIEKRQSVAFWCNPISGHATLYWYQQILGQGPKLLIQFQNNGVVDDSQLPKDRFSAERLKGVDSTLKIQPAKLEDSAVYLCASSQGTNQMNTGELFFGEGSRLTVL.

Turning to this clonotype: A read error may explain this, as a much larger clone is one base away. The genes are TRBV15 and TRBJ2-4; D is unclear. Germline CDR1 LNHNV, CDR2 YYDKDF (reference sequence). CDR3 length equals 14 residues. Trimming removed 4 bases from V and 6 bases from J, with 13 bases in between. Here the CDR3 reads CATSMKETGNIQYF. The CDR3 DNA reads as TGTGCCACCAGCATGAAGGAGACGGGAAACATTCAGTACTTC.

This clonotype showed up many times. The chain carries TRBV18 and TRBJ1-1; no firm D call. The germline gives CDR1 KGHSH, CDR2 LQKENI. V gave up 2 bases and J gave up 0 bases, with 7 bases separating them. The CDR3 consists of 14 residues. Here the CDR3 DNA reads TGTGCCAGCTCACCAAGTTCCATGAACACTGAAGCTTTCTTT. This translates into CASSPSSMNTEAFF.

This clonotype was observed once. The chain has TRBV7-2 and TRBJ2-5; 10 bases are shared with TRBD2. Germline V gene data show CDR1 as SGHTA and CDR2 as FQGNSA. The trim removed 5 bases at V and 13 bases at J, leaving 10 bases unmatched. This CDR3 is 13 amino acids long. This CDR3 is CASSLGLAAVWYF. CDR3 sequence (DNA): TGTGCCAGCAGCCTTGGACTAGCGGCAGTGTGGTACTTC.

The chain combines TRBV20-1 with TRBJ2-7; TRBD2 aligns across 13 bases. The CDR3 is 17 amino acids. CDR1 DFQATT and CDR2 SNEGSKA come from the germline V gene (reference sequence). Losses at the gene ends were 0 bases for V and 5 bases for J; bases not matched to a gene: 10. CDR3 in amino acids: CSARDIGTSGAGNEQYF. The DNA for the CDR3 is TGCAGTGCTAGAGATATTGGGACTAGCGGGGCTGGGAACGAGCAGTACTTC.

This clonotype was counted many times. This rearrangement joins TRBV6-1 to TRBJ1-3; 9 nucleotides align to TRBD1. This CDR3 has 17 amino acids. V shed 0 bases, J shed 0 bases, and the junction held 3 bases outside the gene matches. Germline CDR1 reads MNHNS; CDR2 reads SASEGT. The CDR3 loop is CASSEATGGLSGNTIYF. The CDR3 DNA reads TGTGCCAGCAGTGAAGCGACAGGGGGACTCTCTGGAAACACCATATATTTT.

This chain connects TRBV5-1 to TRBJ1-1; D is undetermined. V lost 4 bases to trimming and J lost 1 base, with 14 bases between them. CDR1 and CDR2 (germline): SGHRS, YFSETQ. The CDR3 is 15 residues long. The CDR3 spells CASSRTPLENTEAFF. The CDR3 coding sequence is TGCGCCAGCAGCAGGACCCCTCTGGAGAACACTGAAGCTTTCTTT.

The J gene is TRBJ2-1, the V gene TRBV27; 7 bases are shared with TRBD2. The J call may be incorrect, as the DNA end agrees better with TRBJ2-7. CDR3 length: 18 amino acids. Germline CDR1 MNHEY, CDR2 SMNVEV (reference sequence). The CDR3 loop reads CASSYRFAGLRSGNEQYF. Written as DNA, the CDR3 is TGTGCCAGCAGTTATCGTTTCGCGGGACTACGTAGTGGGAATGAGCAGTACTTC.